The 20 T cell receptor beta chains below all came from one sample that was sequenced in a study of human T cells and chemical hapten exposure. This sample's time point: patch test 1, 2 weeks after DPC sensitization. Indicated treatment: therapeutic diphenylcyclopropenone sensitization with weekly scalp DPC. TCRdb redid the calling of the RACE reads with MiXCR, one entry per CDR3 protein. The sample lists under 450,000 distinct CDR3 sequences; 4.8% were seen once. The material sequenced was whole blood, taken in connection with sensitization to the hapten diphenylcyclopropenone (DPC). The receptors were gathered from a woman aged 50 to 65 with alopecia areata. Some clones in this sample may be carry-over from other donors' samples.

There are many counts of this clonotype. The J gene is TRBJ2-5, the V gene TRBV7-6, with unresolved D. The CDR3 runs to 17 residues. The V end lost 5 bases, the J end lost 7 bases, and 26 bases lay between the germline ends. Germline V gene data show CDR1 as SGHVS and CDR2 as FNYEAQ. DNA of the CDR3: TGTGCCAGCAGCGCCACGGCTGCCGGGTCGGATAGGGCGACCCAGTACTTC. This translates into CASSATAAGSDRATQYF.

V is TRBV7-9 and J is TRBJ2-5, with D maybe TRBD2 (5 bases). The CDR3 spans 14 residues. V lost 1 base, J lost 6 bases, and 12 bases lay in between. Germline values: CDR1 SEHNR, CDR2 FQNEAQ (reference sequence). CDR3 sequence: CASSLDPEEKTQYF. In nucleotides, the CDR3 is TGTGCCAGCAGCTTAGACCCGGAGGAAAAGACCCAGTACTTC.

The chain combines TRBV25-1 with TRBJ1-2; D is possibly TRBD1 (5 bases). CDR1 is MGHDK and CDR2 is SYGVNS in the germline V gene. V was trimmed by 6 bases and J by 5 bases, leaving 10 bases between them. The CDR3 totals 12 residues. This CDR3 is CASSEGDYGYTF. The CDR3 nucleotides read TGTGCCAGCAGCGAAGGGGATTATGGCTACACCTTC.

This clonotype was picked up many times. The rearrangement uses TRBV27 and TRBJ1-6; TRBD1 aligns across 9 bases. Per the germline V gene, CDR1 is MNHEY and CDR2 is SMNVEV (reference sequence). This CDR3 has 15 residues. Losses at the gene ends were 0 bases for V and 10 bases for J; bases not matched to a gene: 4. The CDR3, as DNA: TGTGCCAGCAGTTTATCGGGACAGGGAAGATCACCCCTCCACTTT. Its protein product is CASSLSGQGRSPLHF.

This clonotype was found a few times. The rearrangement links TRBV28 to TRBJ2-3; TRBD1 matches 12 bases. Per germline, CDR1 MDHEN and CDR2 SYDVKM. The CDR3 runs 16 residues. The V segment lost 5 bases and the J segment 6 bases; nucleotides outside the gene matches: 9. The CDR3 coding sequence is TGTGCCAGCAGTAGCACCGGGACAGGGGGCATGGATACGCAGTATTTT. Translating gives CASSSTGTGGMDTQYF.

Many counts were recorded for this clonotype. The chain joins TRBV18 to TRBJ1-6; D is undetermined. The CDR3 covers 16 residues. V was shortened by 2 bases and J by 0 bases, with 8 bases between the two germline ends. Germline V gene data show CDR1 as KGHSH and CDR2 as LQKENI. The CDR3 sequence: CASSPRPDSYNSPLHF. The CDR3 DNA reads TGTGCCAGCTCACCAAGGCCCGACTCCTATAATTCACCCCTCCACTTT. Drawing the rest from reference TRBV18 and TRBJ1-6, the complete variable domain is NAGVMQNPRHLVRRRGQEARLRCSPMKGHSHVYWYRQLPEEGLKFMVYLQKENIIDESGMPKERFSAEFPKEGPSILRIQQVVRGDSAAYFCASSPRPDSYNSPLHFGNGTRLTVT.

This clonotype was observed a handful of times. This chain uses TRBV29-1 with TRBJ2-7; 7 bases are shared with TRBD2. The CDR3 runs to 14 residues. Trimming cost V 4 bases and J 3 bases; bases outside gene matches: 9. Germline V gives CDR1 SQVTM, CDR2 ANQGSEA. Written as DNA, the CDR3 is TGCAGCGTTGGAGCCGGACTAGGGGACTACGAGCAGTACTTC. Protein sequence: CSVGAGLGDYEQYF.

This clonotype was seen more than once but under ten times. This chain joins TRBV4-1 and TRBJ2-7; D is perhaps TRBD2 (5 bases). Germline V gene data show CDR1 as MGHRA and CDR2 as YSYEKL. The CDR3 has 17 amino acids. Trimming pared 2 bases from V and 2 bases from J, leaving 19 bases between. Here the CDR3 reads CASSQRFGQDSTYEQYF. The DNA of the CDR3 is TGCGCCAGCAGCCAAAGATTTGGGCAGGACTCGACCTACGAGCAGTACTTC.

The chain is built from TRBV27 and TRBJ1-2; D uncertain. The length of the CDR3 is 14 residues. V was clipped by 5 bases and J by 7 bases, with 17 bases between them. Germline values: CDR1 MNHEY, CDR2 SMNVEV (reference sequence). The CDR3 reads CASSPGPIQRGYTF. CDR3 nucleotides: TGTGCCAGCAGTCCCGGGCCAATACAGCGTGGCTACACCTTC.

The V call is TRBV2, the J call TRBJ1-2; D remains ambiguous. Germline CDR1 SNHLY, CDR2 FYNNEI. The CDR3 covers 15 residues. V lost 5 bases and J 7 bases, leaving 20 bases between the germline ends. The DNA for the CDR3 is TGTGCCAGCAGTCCGGGTGACGAGCTGACGGGTGGCTACACCTTC. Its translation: CASSPGDELTGGYTF.

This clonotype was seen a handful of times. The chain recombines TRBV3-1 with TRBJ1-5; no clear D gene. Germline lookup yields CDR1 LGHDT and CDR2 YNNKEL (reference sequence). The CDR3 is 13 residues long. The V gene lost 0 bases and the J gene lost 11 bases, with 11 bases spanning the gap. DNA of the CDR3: TGTGCCAGCAGCCAAGATAAAGGCAGTACCCAGCATTTT. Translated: CASSQDKGSTQHF. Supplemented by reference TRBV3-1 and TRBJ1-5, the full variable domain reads DTAVSQTPKYLVTQMGNDKSIKCEQNLGHDTMYWYKQDSKKFLKIMFSYNNKELIINETVPNRFSPKSPDKAHLNLHINSLELGDSAVYFCASSQDKGSTQHFGDGTRLSIL.

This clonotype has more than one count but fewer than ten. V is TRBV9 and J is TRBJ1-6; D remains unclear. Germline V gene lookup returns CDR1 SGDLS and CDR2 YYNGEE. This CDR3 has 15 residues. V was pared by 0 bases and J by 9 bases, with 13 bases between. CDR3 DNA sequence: TGTGCCAGCAGCGTAGATCAACGGATTTCTTCACCCCTCCACTTT. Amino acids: CASSVDQRISSPLHF. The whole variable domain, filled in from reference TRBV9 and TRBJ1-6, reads DSGVTQTPKHLITATGQRVTLRCSPRSGDLSVYWYQQSLDQGLQFLIQYYNGEERAKGNILERFSAQQFPDLHSELNLSSLELGDSALYFCASSVDQRISSPLHFGNGTRLTVT.

CDR3 sequence: CASSHGQGVSYNEQFF. The CDR3 DNA is TGTGCCAGCAGCCATGGACAGGGTGTGTCCTACAATGAGCAGTTCTTC. The rearrangement links TRBV14 to TRBJ2-1; 8 bases line up with TRBD1. V lost 3 bases to trimming and J lost 1 base; unmatched junction nucleotides: 5. The CDR3 length is 16 residues. Germline V gene sequence: CDR1 SGHDN, CDR2 FVKESK.

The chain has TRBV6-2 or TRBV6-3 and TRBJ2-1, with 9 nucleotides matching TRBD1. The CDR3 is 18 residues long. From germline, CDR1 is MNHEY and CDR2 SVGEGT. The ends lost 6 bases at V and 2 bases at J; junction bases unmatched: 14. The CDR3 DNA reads TGTGCCAGCAGACCCCGGGACAGGGCACCCCTCCCCTACAATGAGCAGTTCTTC. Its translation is CASRPRDRAPLPYNEQFF.

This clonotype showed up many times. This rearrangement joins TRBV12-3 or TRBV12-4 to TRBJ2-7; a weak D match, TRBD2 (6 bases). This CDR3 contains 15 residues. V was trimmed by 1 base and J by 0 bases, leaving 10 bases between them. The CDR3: CASSLELADSYEQYF. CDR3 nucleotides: TGTGCCAGCAGTTTAGAACTAGCTGACTCCTACGAGCAGTACTTC.

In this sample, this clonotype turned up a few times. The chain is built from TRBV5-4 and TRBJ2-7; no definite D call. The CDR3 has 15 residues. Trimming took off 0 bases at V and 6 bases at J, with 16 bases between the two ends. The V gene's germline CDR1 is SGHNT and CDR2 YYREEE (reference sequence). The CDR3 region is CASSLGADLAFEQYF. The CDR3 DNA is TGTGCCAGCAGCTTGGGGGCAGATCTGGCCTTCGAGCAGTACTTC.

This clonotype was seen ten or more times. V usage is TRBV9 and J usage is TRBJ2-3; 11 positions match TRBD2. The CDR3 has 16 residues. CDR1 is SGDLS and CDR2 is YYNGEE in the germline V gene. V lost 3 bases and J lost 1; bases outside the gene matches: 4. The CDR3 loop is CASSGSGGAGTDTQYF. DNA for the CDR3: TGTGCCAGCAGCGGTAGCGGGGGGGCCGGCACAGATACGCAGTATTTT.

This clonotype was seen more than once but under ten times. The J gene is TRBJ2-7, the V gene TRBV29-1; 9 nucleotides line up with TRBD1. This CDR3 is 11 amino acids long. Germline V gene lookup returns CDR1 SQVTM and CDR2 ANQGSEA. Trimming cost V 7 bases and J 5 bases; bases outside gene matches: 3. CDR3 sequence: CSGRQGDEQYF. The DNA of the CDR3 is TGCAGCGGTCGACAGGGGGACGAGCAGTACTTC.

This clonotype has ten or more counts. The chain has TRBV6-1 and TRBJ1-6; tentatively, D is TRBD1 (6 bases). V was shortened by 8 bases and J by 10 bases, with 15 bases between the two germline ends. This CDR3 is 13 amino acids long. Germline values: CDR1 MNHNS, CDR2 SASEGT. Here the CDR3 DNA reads TGTGCCAGCGGTACAGGGTCAGAATCACCCCTCCACTTT. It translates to CASGTGSESPLHF.

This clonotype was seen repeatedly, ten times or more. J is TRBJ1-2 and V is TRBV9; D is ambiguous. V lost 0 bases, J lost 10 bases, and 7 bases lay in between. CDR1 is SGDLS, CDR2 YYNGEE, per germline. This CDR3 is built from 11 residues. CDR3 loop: CASSVGIFYTF. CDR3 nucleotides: TGTGCCAGCAGCGTAGGAATATTCTACACCTTC.